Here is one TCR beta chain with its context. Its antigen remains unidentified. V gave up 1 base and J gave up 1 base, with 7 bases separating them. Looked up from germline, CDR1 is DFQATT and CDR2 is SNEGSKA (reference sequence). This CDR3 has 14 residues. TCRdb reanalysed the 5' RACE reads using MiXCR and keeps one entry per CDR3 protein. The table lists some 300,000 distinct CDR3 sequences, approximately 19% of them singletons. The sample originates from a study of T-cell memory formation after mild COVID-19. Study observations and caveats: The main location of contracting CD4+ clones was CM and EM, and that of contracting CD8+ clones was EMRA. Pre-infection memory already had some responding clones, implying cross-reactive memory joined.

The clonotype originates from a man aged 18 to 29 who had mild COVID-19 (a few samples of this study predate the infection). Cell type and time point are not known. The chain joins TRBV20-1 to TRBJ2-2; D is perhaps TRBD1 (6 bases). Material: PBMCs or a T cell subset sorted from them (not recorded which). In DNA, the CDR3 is TGCAGTGCTAGAGGCAGGGGGAACACCGGGGAGCTGTTTTTT. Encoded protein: CSARGRGNTGELFF.